Each of the 9 T cell receptor beta chains below was sequenced from the same sample in a study of vaccination effects on CD4 cells after COVID-19 (dated by TCRdb to between 2021 and 2022). Which antigens these TCRs recognize remains unknown. Library preparation was by the immunoSEQ multiplex PCR assay. The immuneACCESS repertoire file appears here via TCRdb, limited to in-frame rearrangements. These files lack a portion of the clones; in checked studies, under half of the deficit traces to unresolved V genes, and the cause of the others is not known. The sample has 14,000 or so clones on record, around 81% of them singletons. About 17% of the sample is in the top ten clones. The ViraFEST assay stimulated PBMC with viral peptide pools and then used TCR sequencing to identify antigen-specific CD4+ T cell clonotypes by expansion. After about 10 days of culture, CD4+ T cells were isolated with the EasySep CD4+ T cell isolation kit. Convalescent patients had PCR-confirmed SARS-CoV-2 infection between March and December 2020, before Alpha, Beta and Delta variants emerged in the United States. Participants received two doses of either the BNT162b2 or the mRNA-1273 mRNA SARS-CoV-2 vaccine.

The sample in question was CD4+ T cells from PBMCs cultured with SARS-CoV-2 spike peptides, obtained after COVID-19 vaccination. The cell subset or site tag for this specimen amounts to: SARS-CoV-2 spike overlapping peptide pool stimulation. The receptors were sampled from a human donor who had a prior SARS-CoV-2 infection.

This clone has more than one count but fewer than ten. J is TRBJ2-1 and V is TRBV6-1, with a tentative D call TRBD2 (6 bases). Germline assignment: CDR1 MNHNS and CDR2 SASEGT. The CDR3 has 15 amino acids. Trimming shortened V by 3 bases and J by 5 bases, and 14 bases separated the two germline ends. The CDR3 spells CASSDGTAWNNEQFF. The CDR3 nucleotides read TGTGCCAGCAGTGACGGGACTGCCTGGAACAATGAGCAGTTCTTC.

V usage is TRBV20-1 and J usage is TRBJ1-1; D remains unclear. Germline-derived CDR1 and CDR2 are DFQATT and SNEGSKA (reference sequence). V lost 2 bases, J lost 3 bases, and 1 base lay in between. The CDR3 loop spans 10 amino acids. The CDR3 spells CSARHTEAFF. CDR3 nucleotides: TGCAGTGCTAGACACACTGAAGCTTTCTTT.

This rearrangement joins TRBV7-8 to TRBJ1-5, with D possibly matching TRBD1 (5 bases). This CDR3 region has 15 residues. Looked up from germline, CDR1 is SGHVS and CDR2 is FQNEAQ. Deletions cut 2 bases from V and 5 bases from J, with 13 bases between. The CDR3 here is CASSLLLGGDQPQHF. The CDR3 nucleotides are TGTGCCAGCAGCTTACTTCTCGGGGGGGATCAGCCCCAGCATTTT.

V usage is TRBV7-9 and J usage is TRBJ2-3; 7 bases are shared with TRBD1. Germline lookup yields CDR1 SEHNR and CDR2 FQNEAQ (reference sequence). After removal of 3 bases from V and 0 bases from J, the junction contained 3 bases not matched to a gene. The CDR3 sequence is 15 residues long. Here the CDR3 reads CASSFRTGSTDTQYF. In DNA form, the CDR3 reads TGTGCCAGCAGCTTCCGGACAGGTAGCACAGATACGCAGTATTTT.

The chain couples TRBV11-2 to TRBJ2-7, with 8 nucleotides matching TRBD2. Germline V gives CDR1 SGHAT, CDR2 FQNNGV. Trimming at V came to 3 bases and at J to 6 bases, leaving 7 bases not matched to a gene. This CDR3 spans 14 amino acids. Here the CDR3 reads CASSFAGGGGEQYF. CDR3 sequence (DNA): TGTGCCAGCAGCTTTGCGGGGGGTGGGGGCGAGCAGTACTTC.

This chain joins TRBV5-5 and TRBJ2-7, with D unclear. The ends were cut back, 0 bases at V and 2 bases at J, with 3 bases in the middle. Germline V gives CDR1 SGHKS, CDR2 YYEKEE (reference sequence). This CDR3 comprises 12 residues. This CDR3 reads CASSLGAYEQYF. The CDR3 region has the DNA TGTGCCAGCAGCTTGGGTGCCTACGAGCAGTACTTC.

The chain uses TRBV27 and TRBJ1-2; 9 nucleotides line up with TRBD1. CDR1 is MNHEY and CDR2 is SMNVEV in the germline V gene (reference sequence). There are 16 residues in the CDR3. V shed 5 bases and J 4 bases; nucleotides not matched to a gene: 11. This chain's CDR3 is CASSPAGTGLIYGYTF. For the CDR3, the DNA is TGTGCCAGCAGTCCCGCCGGGACAGGGCTTATCTATGGCTACACCTTC.

Only one count was recorded for this clone. The V gene is TRBV7-2, the J gene TRBJ2-5; a possible D gene is TRBD2 (6 bases). The CDR3 is 14 amino acids. From germline, CDR1 is SGHTA and CDR2 FQGNSA. V lost 3 bases, J lost 3 bases, and 11 bases lay in between. The CDR3: CASSFQGGEETQYF. CDR3 DNA: TGTGCCAGCAGCTTCCAAGGAGGGGAAGAGACCCAGTACTTC.

This sequence joins TRBV20-1 and TRBJ2-3; no firm D call. V lost 3 bases and J lost 3, with 13 bases in between. The length of the CDR3 is 14 residues. The germline gives CDR1 DFQATT, CDR2 SNEGSKA (reference sequence). CDR3 nucleotide sequence: TGCAGTGCTAGTTTTGGAAGCGCAACAGATACGCAGTATTTT. Encoded protein: CSASFGSATDTQYF.